This T cell receptor (beta chain) was identified during a study of Tregs in tolerant kidney transplant recipients (dated by TCRdb to between 2018 and 2020). For context, the study as a whole: The study used TCRbeta sequencing to identify donor-specific regulatory T cells before combined kidney and bone marrow transplantation, then tracked those cells after transplant.

About this clone itself: What antigen it recognizes has not been identified. Within one base of it there is no much larger clone, and no base qualities were kept.

The transplants used related donors along with nonmyeloablative bone marrow transplantation, and in the human trials mixed chimerism was transient. Thawed PBMCs were FACS-sorted into unstimulated Tregs (CD4+CD25+CD127-), CD4+ non-Tregs (CD4+CD25-), CD4 cells and CD8 cells. A few combined kidney and bone marrow transplant recipients from the ITN036ST trial were included as patients, and samples were available only from these trial subjects. Healthy control blood was processed to PBMCs by Ficoll density gradient and cryopreserved, and patient PBMCs were collected before and after transplant. Broader findings and caveats from the paper: Biological reproducibility was not directly assessed, although technical replication error appeared to be minimal. Expanding Tregs with activated donor B cells appeared to identify the most biologically relevant and donor-specific TCRbeta repertoire. Because only a small number of patients were included, the study had limitations, and the results will need to be validated in larger populations as well as under other immunosuppression protocols. Donor-specific Treg expansion exceeded global Treg expansion in tolerant patients, suggesting antigen-driven rather than nonspecific expansion. Because the PCR primers were changed over time for some patients, nucleotide-level comparison could not be performed across the samples from those patients.

CDR1 is given as SGDLS and CDR2 as YYNGEE, both from the germline V gene. The CDR3 sequence holds 15 residues, the cysteine and phenylalanine included. Only the CDR3 portion is preserved as DNA: 45 bases, with reading frame beginning at the first base. Cut back by 4 bases and 5 bases, the V and J ends lie 17 bases apart. For TCRbeta CDR3 sequencing, genomic DNA was extracted from sorted cells using the QIAGEN DNeasy Blood and Tissue Kit. High-throughput TCRbeta CDR3 sequencing, including PCR amplification with bias correction and internal controls, was performed commercially through immunoSEQ. The paper's data handling went like this. Unique productive TCRbeta sequences were defined by CDR3 nucleotide sequence where primers matched, and otherwise by CDR3 amino acid sequence together with Vbeta and Jbeta genes. Sorting error was corrected by removing sequences shared between sorted populations at a frequency ratio of 2:1 or less, and the remaining shared sequences were assigned to the higher population. Donor-reactive sequences were defined as at least 5-fold expanded in CFSE-low cells versus unstimulated cells, with frequency of at least 0.01% in CFSE-low cells. Repertoire divergence was quantified by Jensen-Shannon divergence calculated from the top 100 TCRbeta sequences ranked by frequency. For samples with multiple sequencing runs, sorting error was corrected in each run separately before the runs were combined. Held by TCRdb, this immuneACCESS table contains in-frame sequences only and omits some clones. Under half of the omission traces to an unresolved V gene where checked; the cause of the rest is unknown. That table supplies the V and J calls and clone size; D and trimming were determined from the DNA. The sample includes tens of thousands of clones, with roughly nine tenths observed a single time. The ten largest clones capture 13% to 15% of the sample.

Material: CD8+ T cells from blood (PBMCs), obtained 24 months after the transplant. The chain joins TRBV9 to TRBJ2-3; TRBD2 could be the D gene, as 6 bases match. The sequence derives from a human patient who received a combined kidney and bone marrow transplant. After a transplant, certain T cells may trace back to the graft donor. The sequenced DNA: TGTGCCAGCAGCCGCGCAGGGACTCCGGTAGATACGCAGTATTTT. The encoded protein is CASSRAGTPVDTQYF.